This TCR beta chain derives from a study of early T cells in non-severe SARS-CoV-2 infection. About the study: From unsorted whole blood, bulk RNA was sequenced, and the chains remained unpaired.

In its sample, this clonotype was seen many times. Unique molecular identifiers (one per individual cDNA molecule) were attached. TCRdb ran MiXCR on the 5' RACE reads and lists one entry per CDR3 protein. Seen here are 29,000 or so distinct CDR3 sequences, around 5% observed once, and the top ten hold under 6.5%. This CDR3 is built from 13 residues. The V and J ends lost 4 bases and 12 bases, in that order; junction bases with no gene match: 3. Germline CDR1 is KGHDR and CDR2 is SFDVKD. Sequenced input: whole blood. V gene TRBV24-1 combines with J gene TRBJ2-1; 12 bases match TRBD2. This sequence originates from an adult who was a healthcare worker with PCR-confirmed SARS-CoV-2 infection or an uninfected control (not recorded which). The CDR3 bases are TGTGCCACCAGTGACCCACTAGCGGGAGGGCAGTTCTTC. As protein: CATSDPLAGGQFF.